This is a list of T cell receptor beta chains from one sample in a study of response to subunit inactivated influenza vaccine. TCRdb used MiXCR to reprocess the RT-PCR reads, holding one entry per CDR3 protein. Seen here are hundreds of thousands of distinct CDR3 sequences, 15% to 19% observed once, and the top ten hold 11%. Sequenced here: PBMCs from blood, sampled roughly 12 days after vaccination. The receptors stem from a man between 50 and 59 years old who received an inactivated influenza vaccine. Both conserved end residues are part of each CDR3. D genes are given only for firm matches. Only some rows state a clone size, as once, few, many or a class for expanded clones.

clone_size,d_call,v_call,j_call,cdr3_aa,cdr3_nt
many,TRBD1,TRBV12-3/TRBV12-4,TRBJ2-2,CASSRDRANTGELFF,TGTGCCAGCAGCCGCGACAGGGCAAACACCGGGGAGCTGTTTTTT
few,.,TRBV10-3,TRBJ2-3,CAISESVSATTDTQYF,TGTGCCATCAGTGAGTCGGTTAGCGCCACCACAGATACGCAGTATTTT
.,TRBD2,TRBV7-2,TRBJ2-3,CASSPSGSPTDTQYF,TGTGCCAGCAGCCCTAGCGGGTCCCCCACAGATACGCAGTATTTT
few,TRBD2,TRBV11-2,TRBJ2-7,CASSRGGGRAGSSYEQYF,TGTGCCAGCAGCCGGGGGGGTGGCAGAGCGGGGTCCTCCTACGAGCAGTACTTC
.,TRBD1,TRBV12-3/TRBV12-4,TRBJ2-3,CASSGGQETDTQYF,TGTGCCAGCAGTGGGGGACAGGAGACAGATACGCAGTATTTT
few,.,TRBV4-3,TRBJ2-6,CASSQEYSGANVLTF,TGCGCCAGCAGCCAAGAGTACTCTGGGGCCAACGTCCTGACTTTC
few,TRBD1,TRBV3-1,TRBJ2-2,CASRGTGYTGELFF,TGTGCCAGCAGGGGGACAGGGTACACCGGGGAGCTGTTTTTT
.,TRBD2,TRBV10-3,TRBJ2-1,CAISESTSGTYNEQFF,TGTGCCATCAGTGAGTCGACGAGCGGGACCTACAATGAGCAGTTCTTC
many,TRBD1,TRBV20-1,TRBJ2-7,CSARAPRDRAIYEQYF,TGCAGTGCACGGGCCCCTCGGGACAGGGCGATCTACGAGCAGTACTTC
few,.,TRBV14,TRBJ2-7,CASSQEVSRDYEQYF,TGTGCCAGCAGCCAAGAAGTTAGCAGGGACTACGAGCAGTACTTC
.,.,TRBV2,TRBJ1-1,CASRQGHTEAFF,TGTGCCAGCAGACAGGGACACACTGAAGCTTTCTTT
few,.,TRBV5-6,TRBJ2-7,CASSLVEEQYF,TGTGCCAGCAGCTTGGTAGAGGAGCAGTACTTC
.,.,TRBV6-1,TRBJ1-6,CASSETPQGYNSPLHF,TGTGCCAGCAGTGAGACACCACAGGGTTATAATTCACCCCTCCACTTT
.,TRBD1,TRBV30,TRBJ2-4,CAWSRQGAGAKNIQYF,TGTGCCTGGAGTAGACAGGGGGCCGGGGCCAAAAACATTCAGTACTTC
.,TRBD1,TRBV20-1,TRBJ2-1,CSARDRGLFLDEQFF,TGCAGTGCTAGGGACAGGGGGCTCTTTCTAGATGAGCAGTTCTTC
.,TRBD2,TRBV20-1,TRBJ2-7,CSARGGLARQTYEQYF,TGCAGTGCTAGAGGCGGACTAGCGAGACAAACCTACGAGCAGTACTTC
.,TRBD1,TRBV10-3,TRBJ2-1,CAISEGQGNNEQFF,TGTGCCATCAGCGAGGGACAGGGAAACAATGAGCAGTTCTTC
few,TRBD2,TRBV6-2/TRBV6-3,TRBJ2-1,CASRPRGGPNNEQFF,TGTGCCAGCAGACCGCGGGGGGGCCCCAACAATGAGCAGTTCTTC
.,.,TRBV7-2,TRBJ2-1,CASSLGGGPMDEQFF,TGTGCCAGCAGCTTAGGGGGGGGGCCAATGGATGAGCAGTTCTTC
.,TRBD1,TRBV4-3,TRBJ2-5,CASSQDLAGGSQETQYF,TGCGCCAGCAGCCAAGATTTAGCAGGGGGCAGCCAAGAGACCCAGTACTTC
few,.,TRBV12-3/TRBV12-4,TRBJ2-4,CASSSSSNIQYF,TGTGCCAGCAGTTCCTCCTCCAACATTCAGTACTTC
many,TRBD1,TRBV11-1,TRBJ1-2,CASSLVSLWDREPPNYGYTF,TGTGCCAGCAGCTTAGTAAGCCTTTGGGACAGGGAACCGCCTAACTATGGCTACACCTTC
few,TRBD1,TRBV5-1,TRBJ1-2,CASSKTGQAYGYTF,TGCGCCAGCAGCAAAACGGGACAGGCCTATGGCTACACCTTC
.,TRBD2,TRBV2,TRBJ2-7,CASRRLAGGTYEQYF,TGTGCCAGCAGGAGGCTAGCGGGAGGAACCTACGAGCAGTACTTC
many,TRBD2,TRBV15,TRBJ2-3,CATSRELARDTQYF,TGTGCCACCAGCAGAGAACTAGCGAGGGATACGCAGTATTTT
.,TRBD2,TRBV7-9,TRBJ2-1,CASSLQLRGGEDYF,TGTGCCAGCAGCCTCCAACTACGGGGGGGGGAGGACTACTTC
.,.,TRBV20-1,TRBJ2-5,CSASFGRETQYF,TGCAGTGCTAGTTTTGGGCGAGAGACCCAGTACTTC
few,TRBD1,TRBV5-6,TRBJ2-1,CASSTGQGGNEQFF,TGTGCCAGCAGCACGGGACAGGGGGGCAATGAGCAGTTCTTC
few,TRBD2,TRBV7-9,TRBJ2-3,CASSRLAGSGPTDTQYF,TGTGCCAGCAGCCGACTAGCGGGGTCGGGCCCGACAGATACGCAGTATTTT
few,TRBD1,TRBV7-2,TRBJ1-1,CASRDRQGKNTEAFF,TGTGCCAGCAGAGATCGACAGGGTAAAAACACTGAAGCTTTCTTT
.,TRBD1,TRBV30,TRBJ2-7,CAWNRDRGYEQYF,TGTGCCTGGAATCGAGACAGGGGCTACGAGCAGTACTTC
few,TRBD1,TRBV12-3/TRBV12-4,TRBJ2-7,CASSEPGTGGKGIYEQYF,TGTGCCAGCAGTGAACCCGGGACAGGGGGTAAAGGGATCTACGAGCAGTACTTC
.,.,TRBV7-7,TRBJ2-1,CASSVRESSYNEQFF,TGTGCTAGCAGCGTGAGGGAAAGCTCCTACAATGAGCAGTTCTTC
.,.,TRBV7-7,TRBJ2-3,CASSPDTGTDTQYF,TGTGCCAGCAGCCCGGACACAGGCACAGATACGCAGTATTTT
.,.,TRBV1,TRBJ2-1,CTSSQVLLADNEQFF,TGCACCAGCAGCCAAGTTTTACTAGCGGATAATGAGCAGTTCTTC
few,.,TRBV15,TRBJ2-1,CATKQNRGYNEQFF,TGTGCCACCAAACAAAACCGGGGCTACAATGAGCAGTTCTTC
.,TRBD1,TRBV6-2/TRBV6-3,TRBJ2-7,CASSYSFGGQGNYEQYF,TGTGCCAGCAGTTACTCTTTCGGAGGACAGGGCAACTACGAGCAGTACTTC
few,.,TRBV7-9,TRBJ1-4,CASSLGPKLFF,TGTGCCAGCAGCTTAGGTCCCAAACTGTTTTTT
.,.,TRBV6-1,TRBJ1-1,CASRAQHMNTEAFF,TGTGCCAGCAGAGCACAGCACATGAACACTGAAGCTTTCTTT
few,.,TRBV5-5,TRBJ2-2,CASSRGTDGELFF,TGTGCCAGCAGCCGCGGGACAGACGGGGAGCTGTTTTTT
.,.,TRBV5-6,TRBJ2-7,CASSLYHDQYF,TGTGCCAGCAGCTTGTACCACGATCAGTACTTC
.,TRBD2,TRBV12-3/TRBV12-4,TRBJ2-6,CASSSTSGRAGANVLTF,TGTGCCAGCAGTTCAACTAGCGGGAGAGCTGGGGCCAACGTCCTGACTTTC
.,.,TRBV2,TRBJ2-7,CASRSFVGTPYEQYF,TGTGCCAGCAGGTCCTTTGTGGGGACTCCCTACGAGCAGTACTTC
few,.,TRBV5-8,TRBJ2-7,CASTSETGTYEQYF,TGTGCCAGCACCTCAGAGACGGGAACCTACGAGCAGTACTTC
many,.,TRBV20-1,TRBJ2-7,CSARDVASSYEQYF,TGCAGTGCTAGAGATGTGGCTAGTTCTTACGAGCAGTACTTC
.,.,TRBV28,TRBJ2-1,CASSFRLHSYNEQFF,TGTGCCAGCAGTTTCCGACTACACTCCTACAATGAGCAGTTCTTC
.,TRBD1,TRBV20-1,TRBJ2-7,CSLGTGGSYEQYF,TGCAGTCTAGGGACAGGGGGCTCCTACGAGCAGTACTTC
.,TRBD1,TRBV10-3,TRBJ2-7,CAISRTGGYEQYF,TGTGCCATCAGCAGGACAGGGGGCTACGAGCAGTACTTC
once,.,TRBV28,TRBJ2-7,CASSYTDGEQYF,TGTGCCAGCAGTTATACGGACGGTGAGCAGTACTTC
.,.,TRBV5-5,TRBJ2-5,CASSWTTGMETQYF,TGTGCCAGCAGCTGGACCACAGGGATGGAGACCCAGTACTTC
few,.,TRBV20-1,TRBJ1-5,CSARDYGLSNQPQHF,TGCAGTGCTAGAGATTACGGGCTGAGCAATCAGCCCCAGCATTTT
few,TRBD1,TRBV6-1,TRBJ2-1,CASSQGQSHYNEQFF,TGTGCCAGCAGTCAGGGACAGTCGCACTACAATGAGCAGTTCTTC